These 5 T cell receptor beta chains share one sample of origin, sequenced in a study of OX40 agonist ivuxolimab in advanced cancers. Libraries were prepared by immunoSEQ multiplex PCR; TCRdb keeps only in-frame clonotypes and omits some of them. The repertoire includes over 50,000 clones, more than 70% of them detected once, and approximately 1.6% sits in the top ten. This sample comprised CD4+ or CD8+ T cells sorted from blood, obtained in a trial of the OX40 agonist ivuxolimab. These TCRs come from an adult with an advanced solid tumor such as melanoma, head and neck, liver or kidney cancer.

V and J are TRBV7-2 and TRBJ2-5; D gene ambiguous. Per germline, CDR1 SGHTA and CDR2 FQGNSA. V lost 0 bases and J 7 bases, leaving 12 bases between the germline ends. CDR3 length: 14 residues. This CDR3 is CASSLAPGSGTQYF. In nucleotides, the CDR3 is TGTGCCAGCAGCTTAGCCCCAGGTTCGGGGACCCAGTACTTC.

CDR3: CASSLVTNTGELFF. CDR3 nucleotides: TGCGCCAGCAGCTTGGTCACTAACACCGGGGAGCTGTTTTTT. The genes are TRBV5-1 and TRBJ2-2; no reliable D call. The V and J ends lost 0 bases and 2 bases respectively, with 5 bases between them. Germline V gene lookup returns CDR1 SGHRS and CDR2 YFSETQ. The CDR3 covers 14 residues.

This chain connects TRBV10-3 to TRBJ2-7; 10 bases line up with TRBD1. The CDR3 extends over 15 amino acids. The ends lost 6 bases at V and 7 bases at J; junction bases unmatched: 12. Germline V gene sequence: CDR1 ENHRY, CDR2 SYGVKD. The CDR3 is CAIRTGTGAVGEQYF. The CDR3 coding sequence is TGTGCCATCAGAACCGGGACAGGGGCTGTTGGAGAGCAGTACTTC.

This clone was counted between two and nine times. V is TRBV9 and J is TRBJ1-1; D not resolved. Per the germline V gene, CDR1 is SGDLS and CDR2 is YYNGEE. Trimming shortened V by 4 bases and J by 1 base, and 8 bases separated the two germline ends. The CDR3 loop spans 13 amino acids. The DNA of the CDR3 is TGTGCCAGCAGCCCTCGACCGAACACTGAAGCTTTCTTT. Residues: CASSPRPNTEAFF. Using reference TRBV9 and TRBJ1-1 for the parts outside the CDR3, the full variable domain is DSGVTQTPKHLITATGQRVTLRCSPRSGDLSVYWYQQSLDQGLQFLIQYYNGEERAKGNILERFSAQQFPDLHSELNLSSLELGDSALYFCASSPRPNTEAFFGQGTRLTVV.

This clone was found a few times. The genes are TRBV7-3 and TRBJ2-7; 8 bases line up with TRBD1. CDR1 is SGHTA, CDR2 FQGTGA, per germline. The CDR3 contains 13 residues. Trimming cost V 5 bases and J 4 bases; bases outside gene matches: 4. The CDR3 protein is CASSVTGGYEQYF. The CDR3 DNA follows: TGTGCCAGCAGCGTCACAGGGGGGTACGAGCAGTACTTC.